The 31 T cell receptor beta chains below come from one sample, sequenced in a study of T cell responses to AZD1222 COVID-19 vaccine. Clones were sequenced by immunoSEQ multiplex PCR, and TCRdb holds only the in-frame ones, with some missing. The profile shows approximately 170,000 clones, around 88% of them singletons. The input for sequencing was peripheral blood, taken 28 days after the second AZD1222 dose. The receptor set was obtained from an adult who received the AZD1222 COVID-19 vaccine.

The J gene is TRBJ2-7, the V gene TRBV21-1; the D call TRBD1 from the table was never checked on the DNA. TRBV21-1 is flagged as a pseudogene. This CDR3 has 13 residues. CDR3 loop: CASSRNSSYEQYF. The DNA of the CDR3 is TGTGCCAGCAGCAGGAACAGCTCCTACGAGCAGTACTTC.

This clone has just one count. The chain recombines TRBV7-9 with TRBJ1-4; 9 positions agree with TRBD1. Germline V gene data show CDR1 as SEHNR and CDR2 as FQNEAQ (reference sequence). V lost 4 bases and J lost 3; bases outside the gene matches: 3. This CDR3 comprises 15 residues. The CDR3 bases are TGTGCCAGCAGCTCTACAGGGGGCTCTAATGAAAAACTGTTTTTT. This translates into CASSSTGGSNEKLFF.

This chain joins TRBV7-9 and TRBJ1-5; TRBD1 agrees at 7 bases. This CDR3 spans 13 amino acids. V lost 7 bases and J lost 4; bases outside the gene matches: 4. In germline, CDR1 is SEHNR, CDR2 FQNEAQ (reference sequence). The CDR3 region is CASNGDSNQPQHF. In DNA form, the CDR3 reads TGTGCCAGCAACGGGGACAGTAATCAGCCCCAGCATTTT.

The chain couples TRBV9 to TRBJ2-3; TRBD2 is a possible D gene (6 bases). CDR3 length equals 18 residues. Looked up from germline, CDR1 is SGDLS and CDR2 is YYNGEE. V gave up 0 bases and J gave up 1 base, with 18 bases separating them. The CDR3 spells CASSVGKGLAERTDTQYF. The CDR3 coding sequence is TGTGCCAGCAGCGTAGGCAAGGGTTTAGCGGAGCGCACAGATACGCAGTATTTT.

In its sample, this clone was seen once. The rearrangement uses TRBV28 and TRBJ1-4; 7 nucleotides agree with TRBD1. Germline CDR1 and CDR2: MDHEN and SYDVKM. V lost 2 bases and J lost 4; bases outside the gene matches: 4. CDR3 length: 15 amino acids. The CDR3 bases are TGTGCCAGCAGTTTACGGACAGGTATTAATGAAAAACTGTTTTTT. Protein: CASSLRTGINEKLFF.

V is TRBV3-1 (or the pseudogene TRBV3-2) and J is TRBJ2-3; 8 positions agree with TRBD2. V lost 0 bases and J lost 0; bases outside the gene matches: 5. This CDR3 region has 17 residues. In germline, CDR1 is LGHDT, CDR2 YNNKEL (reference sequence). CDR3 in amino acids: CASSQDLASGSTDTQYF. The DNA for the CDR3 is TGTGCCAGCAGCCAAGATTTGGCTAGCGGGAGCACAGATACGCAGTATTTT.

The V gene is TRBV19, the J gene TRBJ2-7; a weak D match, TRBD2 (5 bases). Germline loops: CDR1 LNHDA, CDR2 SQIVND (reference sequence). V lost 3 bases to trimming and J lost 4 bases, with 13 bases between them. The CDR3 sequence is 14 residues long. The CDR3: CASSIMVGGYEQYF. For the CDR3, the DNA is TGTGCCAGTAGTATTATGGTAGGCGGGTACGAGCAGTACTTC.

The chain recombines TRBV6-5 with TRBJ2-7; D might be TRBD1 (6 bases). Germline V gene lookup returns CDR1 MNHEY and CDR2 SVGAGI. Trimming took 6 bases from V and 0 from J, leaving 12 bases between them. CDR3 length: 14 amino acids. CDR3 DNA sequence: TGTGCCAGCAGCGTAGGGGGAGTCTCCTACGAGCAGTACTTC. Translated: CASSVGGVSYEQYF.

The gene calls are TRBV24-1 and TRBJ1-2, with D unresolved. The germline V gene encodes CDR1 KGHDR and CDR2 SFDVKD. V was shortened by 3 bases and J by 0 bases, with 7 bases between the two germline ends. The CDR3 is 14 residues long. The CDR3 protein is CATSDGKTNYGYTF. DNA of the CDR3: TGTGCCACCAGTGATGGTAAGACTAACTATGGCTACACCTTC.

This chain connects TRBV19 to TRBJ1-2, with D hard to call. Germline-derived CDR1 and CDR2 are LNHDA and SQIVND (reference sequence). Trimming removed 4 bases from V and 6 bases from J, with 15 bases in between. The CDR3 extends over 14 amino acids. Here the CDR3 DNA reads TGTGCCAGTAGTAATCCAGAATTAGGGCATGGCTACACCTTC. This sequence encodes CASSNPELGHGYTF.

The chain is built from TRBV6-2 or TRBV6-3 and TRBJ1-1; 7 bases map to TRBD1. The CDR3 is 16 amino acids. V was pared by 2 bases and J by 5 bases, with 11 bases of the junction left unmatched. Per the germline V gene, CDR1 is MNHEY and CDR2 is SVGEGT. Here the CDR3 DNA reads TGTGCCAGCAGTTACGCCCTAATAGGGGGCCGAACTGAAGCTTTCTTT. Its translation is CASSYALIGGRTEAFF.

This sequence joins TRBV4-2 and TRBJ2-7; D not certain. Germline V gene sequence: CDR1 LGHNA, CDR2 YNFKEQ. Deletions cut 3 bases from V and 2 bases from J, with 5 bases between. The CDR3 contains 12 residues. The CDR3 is CASSQDTYEQYF. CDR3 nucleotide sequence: TGTGCCAGCAGCCAGGATACCTACGAGCAGTACTTC.

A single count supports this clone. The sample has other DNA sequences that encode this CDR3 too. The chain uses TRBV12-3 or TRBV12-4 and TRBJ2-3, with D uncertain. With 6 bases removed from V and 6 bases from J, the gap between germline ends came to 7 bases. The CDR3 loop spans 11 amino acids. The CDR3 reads CASSLRDTQYF. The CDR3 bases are TGTGCCAGCAGCCTCCGGGATACGCAGTATTTT.

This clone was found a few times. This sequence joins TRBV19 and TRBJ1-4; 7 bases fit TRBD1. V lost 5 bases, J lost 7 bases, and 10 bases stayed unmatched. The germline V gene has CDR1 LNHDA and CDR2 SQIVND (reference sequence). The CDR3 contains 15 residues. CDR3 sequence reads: CASSPTGFSGEKLFF. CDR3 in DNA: TGTGCCAGTAGTCCGACAGGGTTCTCGGGTGAAAAACTGTTTTTT.

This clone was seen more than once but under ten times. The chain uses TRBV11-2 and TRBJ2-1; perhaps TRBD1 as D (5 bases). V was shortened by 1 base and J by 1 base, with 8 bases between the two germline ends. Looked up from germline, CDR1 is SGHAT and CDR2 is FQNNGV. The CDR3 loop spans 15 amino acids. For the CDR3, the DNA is TGTGCCAGCAGCTTAGGACAGCTATCCTACAATGAGCAGTTCTTC. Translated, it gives CASSLGQLSYNEQFF.

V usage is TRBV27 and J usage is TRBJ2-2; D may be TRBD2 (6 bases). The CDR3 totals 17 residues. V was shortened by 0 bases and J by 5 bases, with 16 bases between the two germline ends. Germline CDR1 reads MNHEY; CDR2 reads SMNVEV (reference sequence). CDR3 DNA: TGTGCCAGCAGTTTATCTTCCCGAGGGGCGGGGACCGGGGAGCTGTTTTTT. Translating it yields CASSLSSRGAGTGELFF.

This CDR3 reads CASSPGQTTNEKLFF. The CDR3 nucleotides read TGTGCCAGCTCACCAGGGCAGACAACTAATGAAAAACTGTTTTTT. The rearrangement joins TRBV18 to TRBJ1-4; D remains ambiguous. Trimming left V 2 bases short and J 0 bases short, with 7 bases between. The V gene's germline CDR1 is KGHSH and CDR2 LQKENI. The CDR3 length is 15 residues.

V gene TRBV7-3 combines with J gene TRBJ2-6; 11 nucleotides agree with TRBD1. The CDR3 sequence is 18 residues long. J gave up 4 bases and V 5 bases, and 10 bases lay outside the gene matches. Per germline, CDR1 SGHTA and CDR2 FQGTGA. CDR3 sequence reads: CASSPRDRGVRGANVLTF. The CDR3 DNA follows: TGTGCCAGCAGCCCCCGGGACAGGGGGGTCAGGGGGGCCAACGTCCTGACTTTC.

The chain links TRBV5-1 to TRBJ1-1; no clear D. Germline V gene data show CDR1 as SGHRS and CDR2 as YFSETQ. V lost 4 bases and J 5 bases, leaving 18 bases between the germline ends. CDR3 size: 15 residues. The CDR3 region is CASSLDGSDLTEAFF. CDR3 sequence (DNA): TGCGCCAGCAGCCTGGACGGCTCTGACCTAACTGAAGCTTTCTTT.

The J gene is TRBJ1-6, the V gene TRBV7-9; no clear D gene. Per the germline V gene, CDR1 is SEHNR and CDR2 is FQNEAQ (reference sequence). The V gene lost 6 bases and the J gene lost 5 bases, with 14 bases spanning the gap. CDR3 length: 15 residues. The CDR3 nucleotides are TGTGCCAGCAGTCCCGTCCGCGGGGATAATTCACCCCTCCACTTT. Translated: CASSPVRGDNSPLHF. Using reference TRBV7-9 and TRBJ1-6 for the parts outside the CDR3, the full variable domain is DTGVSQNPRHKITKRGQNVTFRCDPISEHNRLYWYRQTLGQGPEFLTYFQNEAQLEKSRLLSDRFSAERPKGSFSTLEIQRTEQGDSAMYLCASSPVRGDNSPLHFGNGTRLTVT.

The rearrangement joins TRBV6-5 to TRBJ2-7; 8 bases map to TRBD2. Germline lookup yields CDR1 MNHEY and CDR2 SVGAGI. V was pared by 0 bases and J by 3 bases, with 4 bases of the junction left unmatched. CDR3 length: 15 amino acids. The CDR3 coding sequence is TGTGCCAGCAGTTACTCGGCGGGGGGAGACTACGAGCAGTACTTC. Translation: CASSYSAGGDYEQYF.

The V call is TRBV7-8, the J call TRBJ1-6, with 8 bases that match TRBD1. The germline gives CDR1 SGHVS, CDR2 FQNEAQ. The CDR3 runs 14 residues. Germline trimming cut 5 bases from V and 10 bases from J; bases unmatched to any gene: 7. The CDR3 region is CASSRGQGGSPLHF. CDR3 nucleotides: TGTGCCAGCAGCCGAGGACAGGGAGGCTCACCCCTCCACTTT.

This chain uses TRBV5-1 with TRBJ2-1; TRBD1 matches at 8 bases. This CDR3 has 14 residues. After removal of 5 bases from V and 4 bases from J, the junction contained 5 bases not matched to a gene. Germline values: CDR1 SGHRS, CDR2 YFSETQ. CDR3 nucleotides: TGCGCCAGCAGGCCGGACAGGGCTTACAATGAGCAGTTCTTC. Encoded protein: CASRPDRAYNEQFF.

The CDR3 is CASSSTDSPLHF. For the CDR3, the DNA is TGTGCCAGCAGTTCGACCGATTCACCCCTCCACTTT. The rearrangement joins TRBV28 to TRBJ1-6, with unresolved D. The CDR3 covers 12 residues. The germline V gene encodes CDR1 MDHEN and CDR2 SYDVKM. The ends were cut back, 4 bases at V and 8 bases at J, with 6 bases in the middle.

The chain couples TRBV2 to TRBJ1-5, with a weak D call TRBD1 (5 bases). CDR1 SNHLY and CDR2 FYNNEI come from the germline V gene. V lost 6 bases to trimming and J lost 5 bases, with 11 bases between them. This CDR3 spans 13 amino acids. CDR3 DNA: TGTGCCAGCAGGGGGGTAACTTATCAGCCCCAGCATTTT. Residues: CASRGVTYQPQHF.

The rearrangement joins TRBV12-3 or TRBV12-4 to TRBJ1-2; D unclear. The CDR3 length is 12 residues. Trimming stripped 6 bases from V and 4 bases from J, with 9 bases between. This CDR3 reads CASSFQSYGYTF. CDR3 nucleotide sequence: TGTGCCAGCAGCTTCCAGTCCTATGGCTACACCTTC.

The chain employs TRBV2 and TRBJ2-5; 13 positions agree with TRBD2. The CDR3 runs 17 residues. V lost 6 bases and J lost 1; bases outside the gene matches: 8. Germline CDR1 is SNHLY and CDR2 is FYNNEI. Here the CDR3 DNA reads TGTGCCAGCAGAGGACTAGCGGGGGCCCGGTCCCAAGAGACCCAGTACTTC. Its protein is CASRGLAGARSQETQYF.

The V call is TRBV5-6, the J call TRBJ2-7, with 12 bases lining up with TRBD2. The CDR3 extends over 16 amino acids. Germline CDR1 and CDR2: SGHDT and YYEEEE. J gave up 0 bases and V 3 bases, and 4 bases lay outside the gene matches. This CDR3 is CASSSGLAGTSYEQYF. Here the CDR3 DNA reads TGTGCCAGCAGCTCTGGACTAGCGGGGACCTCCTACGAGCAGTACTTC. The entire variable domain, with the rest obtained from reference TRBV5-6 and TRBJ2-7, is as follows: DAGVTQSPTHLIKTRGQQVTLRCSPKSGHDTVSWYQQALGQGPQFIFQYYEEEERQRGNFPDRFSGHQFPNYSSELNVNALLLGDSALYLCASSSGLAGTSYEQYFGPGTRLTVT.

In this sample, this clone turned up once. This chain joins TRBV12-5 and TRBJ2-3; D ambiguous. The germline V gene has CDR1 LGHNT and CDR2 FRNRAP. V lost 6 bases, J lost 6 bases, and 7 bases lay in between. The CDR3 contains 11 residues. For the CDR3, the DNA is TGTGCTAGTGGGCCTGGGGATACGCAGTATTTT. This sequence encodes CASGPGDTQYF.

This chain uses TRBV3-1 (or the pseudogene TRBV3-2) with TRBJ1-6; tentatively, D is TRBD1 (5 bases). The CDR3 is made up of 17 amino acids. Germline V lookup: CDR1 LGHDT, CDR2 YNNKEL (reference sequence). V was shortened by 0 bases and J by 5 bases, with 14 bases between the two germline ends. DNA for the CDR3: TGTGCCAGCAGCCAAGATTCCAGGGCGGCTGATAATTCACCCCTCCACTTT. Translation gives CASSQDSRAADNSPLHF.

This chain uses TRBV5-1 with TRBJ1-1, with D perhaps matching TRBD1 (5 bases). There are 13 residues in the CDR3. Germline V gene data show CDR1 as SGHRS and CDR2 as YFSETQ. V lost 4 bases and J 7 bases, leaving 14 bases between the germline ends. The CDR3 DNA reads TGCGCCAGCAGCCCCGACAGCAGGAGTGAAGCTTTCTTT. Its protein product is CASSPDSRSEAFF.